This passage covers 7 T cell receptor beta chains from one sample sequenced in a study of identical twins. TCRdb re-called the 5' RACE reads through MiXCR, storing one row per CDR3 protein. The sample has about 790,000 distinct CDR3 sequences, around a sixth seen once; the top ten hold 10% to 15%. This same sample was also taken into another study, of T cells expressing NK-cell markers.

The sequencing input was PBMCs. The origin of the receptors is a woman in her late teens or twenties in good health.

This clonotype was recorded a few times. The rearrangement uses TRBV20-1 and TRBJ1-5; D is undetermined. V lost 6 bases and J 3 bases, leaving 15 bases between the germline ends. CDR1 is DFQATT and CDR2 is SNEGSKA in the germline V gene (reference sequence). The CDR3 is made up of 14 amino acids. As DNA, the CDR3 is TGCAGTGCCCGTCCTCCAGGTTTCAATCAGCCCCAGCATTTT. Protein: CSARPPGFNQPQHF.

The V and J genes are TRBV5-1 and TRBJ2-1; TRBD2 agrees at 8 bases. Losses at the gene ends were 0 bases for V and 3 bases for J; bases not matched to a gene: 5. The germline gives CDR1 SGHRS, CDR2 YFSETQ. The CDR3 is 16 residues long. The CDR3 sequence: CASSLEGLAGYNEQFF. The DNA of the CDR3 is TGCGCCAGCAGCTTGGAGGGCCTAGCGGGCTACAATGAGCAGTTCTTC.

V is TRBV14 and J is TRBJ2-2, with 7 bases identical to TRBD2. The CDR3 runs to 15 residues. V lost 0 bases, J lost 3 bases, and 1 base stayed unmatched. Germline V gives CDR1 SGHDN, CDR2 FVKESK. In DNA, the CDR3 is TGTGCCAGCAGCCAAGACGGGGGGTACACCGGGGAGCTGTTTTTT. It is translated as CASSQDGGYTGELFF.

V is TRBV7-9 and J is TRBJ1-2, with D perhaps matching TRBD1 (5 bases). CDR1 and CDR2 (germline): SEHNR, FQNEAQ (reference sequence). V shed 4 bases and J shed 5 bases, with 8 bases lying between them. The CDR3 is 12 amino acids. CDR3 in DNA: TGTGCCAGCAGCTGTCCAGGGTATGGCTACACCTTC. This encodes CASSCPGYGYTF.

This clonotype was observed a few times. CDR3 in DNA: TGTGCCAGCAGTTACTCGGGACCGATTGGTTCACCCCTCCACTTT. It is translated as CASSYSGPIGSPLHF. The rearrangement uses TRBV6-5 and TRBJ1-6, with D possibly being TRBD1 (5 bases). This CDR3 region has 15 residues. Trimming removed 0 bases at V and 9 bases at J, with 12 bases between. Germline CDR1 is MNHEY and CDR2 is SVGAGI.

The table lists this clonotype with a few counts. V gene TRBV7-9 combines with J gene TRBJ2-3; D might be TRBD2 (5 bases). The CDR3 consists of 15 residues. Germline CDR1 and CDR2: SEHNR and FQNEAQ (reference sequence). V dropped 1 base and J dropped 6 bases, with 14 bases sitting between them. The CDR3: CASSLERKEADTQYF. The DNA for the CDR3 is TGTGCCAGCAGCTTAGAAAGGAAGGAGGCCGATACGCAGTATTTT.

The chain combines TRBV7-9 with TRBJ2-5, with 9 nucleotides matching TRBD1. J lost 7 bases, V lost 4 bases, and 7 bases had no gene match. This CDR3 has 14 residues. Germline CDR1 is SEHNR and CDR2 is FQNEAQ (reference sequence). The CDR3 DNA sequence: TGTGCCAGCAGCTCCCGGGACAGGGACGTGACCCAGTACTTC. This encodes CASSSRDRDVTQYF.